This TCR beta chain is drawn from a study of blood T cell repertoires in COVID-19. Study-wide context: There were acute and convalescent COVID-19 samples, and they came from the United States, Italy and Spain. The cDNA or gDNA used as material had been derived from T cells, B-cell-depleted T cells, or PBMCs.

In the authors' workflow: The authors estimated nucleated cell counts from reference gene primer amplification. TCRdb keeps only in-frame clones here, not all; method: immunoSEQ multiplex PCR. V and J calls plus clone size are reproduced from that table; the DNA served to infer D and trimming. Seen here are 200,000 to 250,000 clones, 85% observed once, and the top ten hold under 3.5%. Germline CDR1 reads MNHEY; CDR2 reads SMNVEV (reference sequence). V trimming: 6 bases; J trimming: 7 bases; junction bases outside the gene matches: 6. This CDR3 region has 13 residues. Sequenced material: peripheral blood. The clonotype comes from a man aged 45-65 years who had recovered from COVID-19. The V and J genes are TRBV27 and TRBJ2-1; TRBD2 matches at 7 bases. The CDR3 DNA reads TGTGCCAGCAGCCAGGTGGGAGGGAATGAGCAGTTCTTC. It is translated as CASSQVGGNEQFF.